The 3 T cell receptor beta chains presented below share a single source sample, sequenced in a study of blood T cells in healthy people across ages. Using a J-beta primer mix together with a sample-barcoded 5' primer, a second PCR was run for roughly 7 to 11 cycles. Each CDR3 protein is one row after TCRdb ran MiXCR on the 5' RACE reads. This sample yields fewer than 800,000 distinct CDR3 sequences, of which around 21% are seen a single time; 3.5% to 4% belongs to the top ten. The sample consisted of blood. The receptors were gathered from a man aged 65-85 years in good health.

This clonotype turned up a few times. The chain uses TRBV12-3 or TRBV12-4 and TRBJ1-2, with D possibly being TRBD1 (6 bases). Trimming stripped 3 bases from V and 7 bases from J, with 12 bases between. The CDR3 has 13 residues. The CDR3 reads CASSLTGQSGYTF. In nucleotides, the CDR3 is TGTGCCAGCAGTTTGACAGGCCAAAGTGGCTACACCTTC.

CDR3 sequence (DNA): TGTGCCAGCAGTTACATGCGGGAGGGCCCCTACGAGCAGTACTTC. This sequence encodes CASSYMREGPYEQYF. This rearrangement joins TRBV6-6 to TRBJ2-7, with 9 bases aligning to TRBD2. The CDR3 runs to 15 residues. J gave up 2 bases and V 2 bases, and 4 bases lay outside the gene matches. The germline V gene has CDR1 MNHNY and CDR2 SVGAGI (reference sequence).

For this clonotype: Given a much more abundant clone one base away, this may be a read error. CDR3 in DNA: TGCGCCAGCAGGGAGAACGGGAGCTATGAGCAGTTCTTC. It codes for CASRENGSYEQFF. The J gene is TRBJ2-1, the V gene TRBV5-1, with D possibly matching TRBD2 (6 bases). V lost 5 bases to trimming and J lost 8 bases, with 14 bases between them. Germline V gene lookup returns CDR1 SGHRS and CDR2 YFSETQ. The CDR3 covers 13 residues.